This T cell receptor (beta chain) derives from a study of blood T cells in healthy people across ages. Germline V gene sequence: CDR1 SGHTA, CDR2 FQGNSA. The germline V and J ends were trimmed by 4 bases and 4 bases, with 8 bases remaining between them. The CDR3 sequence is 13 residues long. Using a J-beta primer mix together with a sample-barcoded 5' primer, a second PCR was run for roughly 6 to 11 cycles. TCRdb passed the 5' RACE reads through MiXCR, listing each CDR3 protein once. Of 720,000 or so distinct CDR3 sequences detected, about 43% appear once; the ten largest clones hold around 32%. There are a few counts of this clonotype.

The clonotype originates from a man aged 80 or over in good health. The chain carries TRBV7-2 and TRBJ1-3; D is ambiguous. Sequencing input: blood. CDR3 loop: CASSSNSGNTIYF. CDR3 nucleotides: TGTGCCAGCAGCTCTAACAGCGGAAACACCATATATTTT.